The rows below give T cell receptor beta chains drawn from one sample of a study of cytomegalovirus exposure and HLA in healthy donors. TCRdb keeps only in-frame clones here, not all; method: immunoSEQ multiplex PCR. The repertoire consists of around 220,000 clones, with about three quarters occurring once and the leading ten covering about 14%. Input material: PBMCs. Every receptor here comes from a middle-aged man in good health and CMV-seronegative. CDR3s include the opening cysteine and the closing phenylalanine or tryptophan. Fields, in order: V gene, clone size, J gene, D gene, CDR3 DNA, CDR3 protein. A D gene is named only where the DNA matches it firmly. Clone size is given for some rows only: seen once, a few or many times, or a class if the clone is expanded.

>TRBV29-1|few|TRBJ2-1|TRBD2
TGCAGCGTTGAACTAGCGGCAACGTACAATGAGCAGTTCTTC
CSVELAATYNEQFF
>TRBV7-2|few|TRBJ1-2|TRBD1
TGTGCCAGCAGCCAAAGCCTTTCACAGGGGCGAGGCTACACCTTC
CASSQSLSQGRGYTF
>TRBV7-6|.|TRBJ2-6|.
TGTGCCAGCAGCTTAAACCCTAGGCAGGAGGGGTCTGGGGCCAACGTCCTGACTTTC
CASSLNPRQEGSGANVLTF
>TRBV11-2|.|TRBJ2-6|.
TGTGCCAGCAGGGCGGCGAACTCTGGGGCCAACGTCCTGACTTTC
CASRAANSGANVLTF
>TRBV19|.|TRBJ1-4|.
TGTGCCAGTAACACAGGGTTTGAAAAACTGTTTTTT
CASNTGFEKLFF
>TRBV5-1|once|TRBJ2-4|.
TGCGCCAGCAGCTTAGACAGGTCTTTAGCCAAAAACATTCAGTACTTC
CASSLDRSLAKNIQYF
>TRBV30|.|TRBJ1-4|TRBD1
TGTGCCTGGACACAGGGGATCCTGAGGGCTAATGAAAAACTGTTTTTT
CAWTQGILRANEKLFF
>TRBV20-1|.|TRBJ2-7|TRBD2
TGCAGTGGGCGGGAGAGCTACGAGCAGTACTTC
CSGRESYEQYF
>TRBV9|.|TRBJ2-5|TRBD1
TGTGCCAGCAGCGTAGAACAGGGGAAAGAGACCCAGTACTTC
CASSVEQGKETQYF
>TRBV11-3|.|TRBJ2-1|.
TGTGCCAGCTCCCGGGCAGGGGTTAATGAGCAGTTCTTC
CASSRAGVNEQFF
>TRBV27|.|TRBJ2-7|TRBD2
TGTGCCAGCAGTTTCTCTGTAGCGGGGTCCTACGAGCAGTACTTC
CASSFSVAGSYEQYF
>TRBV19|once|TRBJ1-5|TRBD1
TGTGCCAGTAGTATTTCGCAGGGGGTATCTCAGCCCCAGCATTTT
CASSISQGVSQPQHF
>TRBV7-6|.|TRBJ2-2|TRBD1
TGTGCCAGCAGCTCAAATCGAGGGGGCCCCGGGGAGCTGTTTTTT
CASSSNRGGPGELFF
>TRBV6-5|.|TRBJ2-7|.
TGTGCCACAGCTAATGGCGGAAGCGGCCTGTACGAGCAGTACTTC
CATANGGSGLYEQYF
>TRBV4-2|.|TRBJ1-6|.
TGTGCCAGCAGCCAAGATTGGAGAGCCTATAATTCACCCCTCCACTTT
CASSQDWRAYNSPLHF
>TRBV28|.|TRBJ1-2|.
TGTGCCAGCAGTTTAAGACAGAGGAATAGCTACACCTTC
CASSLRQRNSYTF
>TRBV6-4|.|TRBJ1-2|TRBD1
TGTGCCAGCAGCCAGACCGGGACAGGGGAATCCCACCTCTATGGCTACACCTTC
CASSQTGTGESHLYGYTF
>TRBV5-1|.|TRBJ2-2|.
TGCGCCAGCAGCTTGGGAAGGAGTAGGAACACCGGGGAGCTGTTTTTT
CASSLGRSRNTGELFF
>TRBV18|.|TRBJ2-7|.
TGTGCCAGCTCATCTAGACTCCAGGGAACCTACGAGCAGTACTTC
CASSSRLQGTYEQYF
>TRBV5-1|.|TRBJ2-7|.
TGCGCCAGCAGCTTGGAGCTCCAGGGGATCTACGAGCAGTACTTC
CASSLELQGIYEQYF
>TRBV11-3|.|TRBJ2-3|.
TGTGCCAGCAGCTTCCTGAGGGAATCAGATACGCAGTATTTT
CASSFLRESDTQYF
>TRBV7-9|.|TRBJ1-5|.
TGTGCCAGCAGCTTAGGCGATCAGCCCCAGCATTTT
CASSLGDQPQHF
>TRBV28|.|TRBJ2-1|.
TGTGCCAGCAGTCGGGGGAATGAGCAGTTCTTC
CASSRGNEQFF
>TRBV5-6|.|TRBJ1-5|.
TGTGCCAGCAGCTTGGGGGGGGAGCAGCCCCAGCATTTT
CASSLGGEQPQHF
>TRBV6-5|.|TRBJ2-7|.
TGTGCCAGCAGTTCCTTCGACGAGACAGGCGCCGGGCAGTACTTC
CASSSFDETGAGQYF